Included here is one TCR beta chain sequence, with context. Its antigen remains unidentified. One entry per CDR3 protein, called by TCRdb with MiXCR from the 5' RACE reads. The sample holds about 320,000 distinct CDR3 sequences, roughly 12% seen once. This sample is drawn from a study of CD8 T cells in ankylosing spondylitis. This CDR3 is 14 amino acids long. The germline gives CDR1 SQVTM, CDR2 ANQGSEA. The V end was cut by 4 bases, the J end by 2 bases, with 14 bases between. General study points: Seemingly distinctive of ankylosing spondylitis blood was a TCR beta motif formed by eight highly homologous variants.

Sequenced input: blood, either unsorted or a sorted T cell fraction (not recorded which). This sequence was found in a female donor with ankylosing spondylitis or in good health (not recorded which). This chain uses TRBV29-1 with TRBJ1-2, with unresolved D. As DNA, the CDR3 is TGCAGCGTTGGGGCCGGAGGTGGGAACTATGGCTACACCTTC. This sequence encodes CSVGAGGGNYGYTF.